The 9 T cell receptor beta chains listed next were all sequenced from one sample in a study of response to subunit inactivated influenza vaccine. TCRdb independently ran MiXCR on the RT-PCR reads; one entry per CDR3 protein. The sample lists hundreds of thousands of distinct CDR3 sequences; approximately 14% were seen once. The source was PBMCs from blood, collected approximately 13 days after vaccination. The receptor set was obtained from a man aged 50 to 59 who received an inactivated influenza vaccine.

This clonotype was observed a handful of times. This chain connects TRBV7-9 to TRBJ1-1; no clear D. The length of the CDR3 is 14 residues. CDR1 and CDR2 from the germline V gene are SEHNR and FQNEAQ (reference sequence). The V gene lost 7 bases and the J gene lost 1 base, with 13 bases spanning the gap. The CDR3 nucleotides read TGTGCCAGCACCCCGGATACCCGGAACACTGAAGCTTTCTTT. It is translated as CASTPDTRNTEAFF. The entire variable domain, with the rest obtained from reference TRBV7-9 and TRBJ1-1, is as follows: DTGVSQNPRHKITKRGQNVTFRCDPISEHNRLYWYRQTLGQGPEFLTYFQNEAQLEKSRLLSDRFSAERPKGSFSTLEIQRTEQGDSAMYLCASTPDTRNTEAFFGQGTRLTVV.

V gene TRBV12-3 or TRBV12-4 combines with J gene TRBJ2-2, with TRBD2 as a possible D gene (6 bases). Trimming shortened V by 1 base and J by 5 bases, and 20 bases separated the two germline ends. The CDR3 has 18 amino acids. CDR3 in DNA: TGTGCCAGCAGTTTAGGCCGCCTAGCGAATATTTTAACCGGGGAGCTGTTTTTT. This translates into CASSLGRLANILTGELFF.

This clonotype was seen only a few times. The J gene is TRBJ2-7, the V gene TRBV20-1, with TRBD1 identical over 9 bases. Trimming removed 0 bases from V and 4 bases from J; junction bases left unmatched: 4. From germline, CDR1 is DFQATT and CDR2 SNEGSKA (reference sequence). The length of the CDR3 is 14 residues. In DNA, the CDR3 is TGCAGTGCTAGAGAAATGGGACAGGGTTACGAGCAGTACTTC. It specifies CSAREMGQGYEQYF.

At least ten counts were recorded for this clonotype. This sequence joins TRBV24-1 and TRBJ2-7; tentative D call: TRBD1 (5 bases). This CDR3 spans 13 amino acids. Germline V gene lookup returns CDR1 KGHDR and CDR2 SFDVKD. V dropped 3 bases and J dropped 3 bases, with 8 bases sitting between them. CDR3 nucleotides: TGTGCCACCAGTGATCCTACAGGCTACGAGCAGTACTTC. Protein product: CATSDPTGYEQYF.

The sample holds a few counts of this clonotype. The chain joins TRBV7-9 to TRBJ2-4; perhaps TRBD2 as D (7 bases). CDR1 is SEHNR and CDR2 is FQNEAQ in the germline V gene (reference sequence). This CDR3 comprises 15 residues. Trimming removed 7 bases from V and 6 bases from J, with 19 bases in between. The CDR3, as DNA: TGTGCCAGCACCTCGCCGGAGCGGGACACAAACATTCAGTACTTC. Translated: CASTSPERDTNIQYF.

CDR3 protein: CSAAIPGGSYNEQFF. The CDR3 DNA reads as TGCAGTGCTGCAATCCCAGGGGGCTCCTACAATGAGCAGTTCTTC. V is TRBV20-1 and J is TRBJ2-1, with 7 bases fitting TRBD1. J gave up 0 bases and V 5 bases, and 7 bases lay outside the gene matches. Germline loops: CDR1 DFQATT, CDR2 SNEGSKA (reference sequence). This CDR3 comprises 15 residues.

The chain is built from TRBV28 and TRBJ1-5; a weak D match, TRBD1 (5 bases). Germline values: CDR1 MDHEN, CDR2 SYDVKM. The CDR3 spans 14 residues. V was cut by 6 bases and J by 5 bases, with 14 bases left in between. The DNA of the CDR3 is TGTGCCAGCAGAGTGTCGGACACGTATCAGCCCCAGCATTTT. Translation: CASRVSDTYQPQHF.

The V gene is TRBV4-2, the J gene TRBJ2-3, with 8 bases aligning to TRBD2. The CDR3 has 15 residues. V trimming: 0 bases; J trimming: 6 bases; junction bases outside the gene matches: 5. Per germline, CDR1 LGHNA and CDR2 YNFKEQ. This chain's CDR3 is CASSQDGRAGDTQYF. In DNA, the CDR3 is TGTGCCAGCAGCCAAGACGGGAGGGCAGGGGATACGCAGTATTTT.

This clonotype was observed a handful of times. This chain connects TRBV5-6 to TRBJ2-2, with 7 positions matching TRBD1. The CDR3 is made up of 15 amino acids. Germline-derived CDR1 and CDR2 are SGHDT and YYEEEE. V dropped 1 base and J dropped 4; count of bases not matched to a gene: 4. CDR3 region: CASSLTGQTTGELFF. As DNA, the CDR3 is TGTGCCAGCAGCTTGACGGGACAGACCACCGGGGAGCTGTTTTTT.